This record looks at one T cell receptor beta chain sequence and its context. This sample is part of a study of blood T cell repertoires in COVID-19. Study in general: Samples came from the United States, Italy and Spain, spanning acute and convalescent COVID-19. T cells, B-cell-depleted T cells, or PBMCs provided the cDNA or gDNA that served as material.

Original methodology: Quantification of nucleated cells was approximated via reference gene primer amplification. The method was immunoSEQ multiplex PCR; TCRdb's version includes in-frame clones alone and lacks a portion of them. V and J calls and clone size follow that table, whereas D and trimming were derived from the DNA. The sample shows around 250,000 clones, about 80% of them seen only once. In germline, CDR1 is SGHTA, CDR2 FQGNSA. Deletions cut 5 bases from V and 7 bases from J, with 8 bases between. This CDR3 is built from 12 residues. The gene calls are TRBV7-2 and TRBJ2-2, with D maybe TRBD1 (5 bases). Sequencing used peripheral blood. The source of this sequence is a man aged 25 to 40 who had recovered from COVID-19. CDR3 protein: CASSPQGGELFF. The CDR3 nucleotides read TGTGCCAGCAGCCCCCAGGGCGGGGAGCTGTTTTTT.